The clone carrying this T cell receptor beta chain was counted a single time. Produced via immunoSEQ multiplex PCR; TCRdb's table is partial and in-frame only. The table lists 150,000 to 200,000 clones, under 95% of them singletons, with over 1.3% in the top ten. The data derive from a study of control samples from healthy donors and cancer patients. Germline CDR1 is MDHEN and CDR2 is SYDVKM. This CDR3 spans 14 amino acids. J was trimmed by 5 bases and V by 5 bases; bases with no gene match: 5. Sequenced input: blood. This sequence was found in a young woman in good health. The chain employs TRBV28 and TRBJ1-1; TRBD1 matches 10 bases. The CDR3 sequence is CASSPTGGWTEAFF. DNA of the CDR3: TGTGCCAGCAGTCCGACAGGGGGCTGGACTGAAGCTTTCTTT.